The entry that follows covers one T cell receptor beta chain sequence. Measured with immunoSEQ multiplex PCR; TCRdb has only the in-frame clones, and not every one. The sample lists about 15,000 clones, 80% to 90% occurring once. The sample belongs to a study of T cell changes during pregnancy in multiple sclerosis. Germline CDR1 and CDR2: MDHEN and SYDVKM. The J segment lost 2 bases and the V segment lost 4 bases, leaving 7 bases of the junction unmatched. The CDR3 totals 16 residues. The chain uses TRBV28 and TRBJ1-5; 8 nucleotides match TRBD1. This sequence originates from a female donor with multiple sclerosis, enrolled in a pregnancy study. The sequencing here drew on CD8+ T cells from peripheral blood mononuclear cells, taken in the first trimester of pregnancy. The CDR3 sequence: CASSSLGQGGNQPQHF. Written as DNA, the CDR3 is TGTGCCAGCAGTTCTCTTGGACAGGGCGGCAATCAGCCCCAGCATTTT.